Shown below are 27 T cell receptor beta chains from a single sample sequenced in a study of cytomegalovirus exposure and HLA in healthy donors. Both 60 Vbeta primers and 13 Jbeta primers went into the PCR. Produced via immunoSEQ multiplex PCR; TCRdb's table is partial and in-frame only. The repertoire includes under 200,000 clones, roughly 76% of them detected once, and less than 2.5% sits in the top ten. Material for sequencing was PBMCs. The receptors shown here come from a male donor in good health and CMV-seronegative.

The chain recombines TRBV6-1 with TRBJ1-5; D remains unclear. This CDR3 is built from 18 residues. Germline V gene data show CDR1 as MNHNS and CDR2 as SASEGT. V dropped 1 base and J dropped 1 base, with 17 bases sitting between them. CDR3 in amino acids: CASSEVAAHGSSNQPQHF. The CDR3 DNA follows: TGTGCCAGCAGTGAAGTGGCAGCTCACGGGAGCAGCAATCAGCCCCAGCATTTT.

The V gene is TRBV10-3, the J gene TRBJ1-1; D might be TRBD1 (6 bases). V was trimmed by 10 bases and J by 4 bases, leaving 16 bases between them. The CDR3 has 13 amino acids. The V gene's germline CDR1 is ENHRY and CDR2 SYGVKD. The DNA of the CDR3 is TGTGCCACCCAGGGGCTGCGAGTCACTGAAGCTTTCTTT. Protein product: CATQGLRVTEAFF.

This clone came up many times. DNA of the CDR3: TGCGCCAGCAGGTACAGGGGAACTGGTTCACCCCTCCACTTT. Translation: CASRYRGTGSPLHF. V and J are TRBV4-3 and TRBJ1-6; TRBD1 matches at 7 bases. Germline V gene data show CDR1 as LGHNA and CDR2 as YSLEER. Trimming at V came to 6 bases and at J to 9 bases, leaving 8 bases not matched to a gene. The CDR3 spans 14 residues.

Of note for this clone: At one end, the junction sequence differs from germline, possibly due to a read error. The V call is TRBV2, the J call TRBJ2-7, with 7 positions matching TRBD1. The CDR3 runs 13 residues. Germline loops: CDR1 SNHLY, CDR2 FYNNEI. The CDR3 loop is CASSETPNRGNHF. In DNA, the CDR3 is TGTGCCAGCAGTGAGACCCCCAACAGGGGTAATCACTTC.

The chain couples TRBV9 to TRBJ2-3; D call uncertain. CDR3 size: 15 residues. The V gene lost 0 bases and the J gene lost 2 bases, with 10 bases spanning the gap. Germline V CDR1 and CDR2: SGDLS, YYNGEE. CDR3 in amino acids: CASSVELALTDTQYF. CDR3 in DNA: TGTGCCAGCAGCGTAGAGTTAGCTCTCACAGATACGCAGTATTTT.

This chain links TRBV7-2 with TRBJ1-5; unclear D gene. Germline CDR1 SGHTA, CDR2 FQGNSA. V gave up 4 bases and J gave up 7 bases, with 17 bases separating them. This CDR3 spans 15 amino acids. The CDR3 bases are TGTGCCAGCAGCTCGCCGACCCCTCCGGGGCAGCCCCAGCATTTT. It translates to CASSSPTPPGQPQHF.

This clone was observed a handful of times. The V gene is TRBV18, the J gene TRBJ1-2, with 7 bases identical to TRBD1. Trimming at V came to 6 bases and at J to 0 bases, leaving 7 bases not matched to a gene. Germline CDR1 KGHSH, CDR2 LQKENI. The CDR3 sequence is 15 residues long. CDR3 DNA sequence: TGTGCCAGCTCGCAGGGACAGTTAGCTAACTATGGCTACACCTTC. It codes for CASSQGQLANYGYTF. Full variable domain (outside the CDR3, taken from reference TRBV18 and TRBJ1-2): NAGVMQNPRHLVRRRGQEARLRCSPMKGHSHVYWYRQLPEEGLKFMVYLQKENIIDESGMPKERFSAEFPKEGPSILRIQQVVRGDSAAYFCASSQGQLANYGYTFGSGTRLTVV.

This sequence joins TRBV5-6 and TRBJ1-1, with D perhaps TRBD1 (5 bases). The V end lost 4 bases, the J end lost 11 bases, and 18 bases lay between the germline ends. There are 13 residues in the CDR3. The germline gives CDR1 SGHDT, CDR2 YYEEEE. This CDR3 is CASSVPGLPGAFF. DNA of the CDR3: TGTGCCAGCAGCGTACCGGGACTACCTGGGGCTTTCTTT.

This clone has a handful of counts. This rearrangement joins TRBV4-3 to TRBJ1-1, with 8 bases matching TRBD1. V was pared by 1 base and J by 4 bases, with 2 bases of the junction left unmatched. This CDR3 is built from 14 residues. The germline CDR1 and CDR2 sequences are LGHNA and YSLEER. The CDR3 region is CASSQAGGATEAFF. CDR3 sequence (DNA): TGCGCCAGCAGCCAAGCAGGGGGCGCCACTGAAGCTTTCTTT.

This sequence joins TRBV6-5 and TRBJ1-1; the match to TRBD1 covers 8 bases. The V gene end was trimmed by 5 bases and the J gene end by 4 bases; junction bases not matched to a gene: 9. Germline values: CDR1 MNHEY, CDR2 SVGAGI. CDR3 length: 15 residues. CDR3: CASSNFRGRSTEAFF. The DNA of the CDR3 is TGTGCCAGCAGTAATTTCAGGGGGCGGTCCACTGAAGCTTTCTTT.

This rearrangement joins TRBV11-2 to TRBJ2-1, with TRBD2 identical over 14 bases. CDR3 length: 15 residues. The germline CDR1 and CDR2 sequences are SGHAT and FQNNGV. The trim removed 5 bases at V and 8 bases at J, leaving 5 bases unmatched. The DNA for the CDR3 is TGTGCCAGCAGCCCGGGACTAGCGGGGGACGATGAGCAGTTCTTC. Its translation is CASSPGLAGDDEQFF.

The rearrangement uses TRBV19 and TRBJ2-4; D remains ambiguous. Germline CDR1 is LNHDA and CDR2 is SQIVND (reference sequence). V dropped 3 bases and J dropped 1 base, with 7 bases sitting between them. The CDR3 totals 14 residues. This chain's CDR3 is CASSIIEAKNIQYF. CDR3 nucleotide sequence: TGTGCCAGTAGTATTATCGAGGCCAAAAACATTCAGTACTTC.

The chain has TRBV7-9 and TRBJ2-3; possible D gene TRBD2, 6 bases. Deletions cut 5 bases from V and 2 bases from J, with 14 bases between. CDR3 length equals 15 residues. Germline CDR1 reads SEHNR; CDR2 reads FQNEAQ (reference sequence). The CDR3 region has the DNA TGTGCCAGCAGCCGGGACTGGGGGAACACAGATACGCAGTATTTT. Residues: CASSRDWGNTDTQYF.

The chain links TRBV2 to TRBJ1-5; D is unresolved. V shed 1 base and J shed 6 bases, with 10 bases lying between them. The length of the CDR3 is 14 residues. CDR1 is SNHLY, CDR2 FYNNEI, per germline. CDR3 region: CASSEGSGVQPQHF. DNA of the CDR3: TGTGCCAGCAGTGAAGGCTCCGGGGTTCAGCCCCAGCATTTT.

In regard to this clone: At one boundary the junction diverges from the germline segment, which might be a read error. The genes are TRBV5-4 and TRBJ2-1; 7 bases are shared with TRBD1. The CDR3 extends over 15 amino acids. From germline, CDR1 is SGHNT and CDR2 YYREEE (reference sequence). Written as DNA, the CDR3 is TGTGCCAGCAGCGACCGGGACAGTTTGTACACTGAGCAGTTCTTC. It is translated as CASSDRDSLYTEQFF.

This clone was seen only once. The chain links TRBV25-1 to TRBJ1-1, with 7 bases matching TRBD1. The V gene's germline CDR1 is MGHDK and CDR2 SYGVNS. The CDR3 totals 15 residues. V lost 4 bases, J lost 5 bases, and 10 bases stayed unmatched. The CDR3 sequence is CASSGDPGQITEAFF. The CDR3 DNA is TGTGCCAGCAGTGGAGACCCGGGACAGATTACTGAAGCTTTCTTT.

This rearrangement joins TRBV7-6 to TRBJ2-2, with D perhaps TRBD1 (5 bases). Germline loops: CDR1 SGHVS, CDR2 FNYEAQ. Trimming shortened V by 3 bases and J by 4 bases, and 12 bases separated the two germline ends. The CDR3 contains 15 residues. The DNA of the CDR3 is TGTGCCAGCAGCTTTTCAGGGCTGGGCACCGGGGAGCTGTTTTTT. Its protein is CASSFSGLGTGELFF.

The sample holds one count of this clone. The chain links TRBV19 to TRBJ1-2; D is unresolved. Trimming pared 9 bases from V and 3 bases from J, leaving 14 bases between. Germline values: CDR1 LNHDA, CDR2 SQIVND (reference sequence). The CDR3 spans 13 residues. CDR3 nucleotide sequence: TGTGCCAGCCGTGGATTGGCGGACTATGGCTACACCTTC. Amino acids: CASRGLADYGYTF.

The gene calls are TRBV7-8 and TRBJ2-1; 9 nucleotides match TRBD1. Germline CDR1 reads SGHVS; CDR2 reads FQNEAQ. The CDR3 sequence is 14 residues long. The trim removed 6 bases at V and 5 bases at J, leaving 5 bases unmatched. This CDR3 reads CASRAGTGHNEQFF. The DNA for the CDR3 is TGTGCCAGCAGGGCCGGGACAGGGCACAATGAGCAGTTCTTC.

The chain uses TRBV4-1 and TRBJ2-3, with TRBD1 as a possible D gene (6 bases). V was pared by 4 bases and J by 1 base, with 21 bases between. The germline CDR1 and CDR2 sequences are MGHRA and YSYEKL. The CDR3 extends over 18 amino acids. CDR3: CASSLSRRTVRRTDTQYF. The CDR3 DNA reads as TGCGCCAGCAGCCTTTCGAGAAGGACAGTCCGTCGCACAGATACGCAGTATTTT.

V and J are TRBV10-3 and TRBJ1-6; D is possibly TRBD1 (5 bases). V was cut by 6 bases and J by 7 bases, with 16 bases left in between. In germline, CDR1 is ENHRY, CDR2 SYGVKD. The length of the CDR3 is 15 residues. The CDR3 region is CAIRAEQGLNSPLHF. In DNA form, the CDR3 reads TGTGCCATCAGGGCAGAGCAGGGCCTGAATTCACCCCTCCACTTT.

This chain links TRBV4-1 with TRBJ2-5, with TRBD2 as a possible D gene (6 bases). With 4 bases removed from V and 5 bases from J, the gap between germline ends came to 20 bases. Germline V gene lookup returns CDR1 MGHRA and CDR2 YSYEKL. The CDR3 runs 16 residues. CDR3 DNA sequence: TGCGCCAGCAGCCCGCGCCGGGGGTTACTCGGGGAGACCCAGTACTTC. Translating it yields CASSPRRGLLGETQYF.

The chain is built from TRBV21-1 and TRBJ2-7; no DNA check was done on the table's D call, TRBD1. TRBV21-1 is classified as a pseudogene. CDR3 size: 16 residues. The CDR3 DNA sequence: TGTGCCAGCAGCCCTAACATTAAGACAGGATCCTACGAGCAGTACTTC. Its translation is CASSPNIKTGSYEQYF.

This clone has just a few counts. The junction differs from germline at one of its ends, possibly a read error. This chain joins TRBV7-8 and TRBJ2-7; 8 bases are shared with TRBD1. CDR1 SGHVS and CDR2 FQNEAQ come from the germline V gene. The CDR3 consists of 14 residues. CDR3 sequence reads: CASSLQGASYGQYF. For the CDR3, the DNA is TGTGCCAGCAGCTTACAGGGGGCGTCTTACGGGCAGTACTTC.

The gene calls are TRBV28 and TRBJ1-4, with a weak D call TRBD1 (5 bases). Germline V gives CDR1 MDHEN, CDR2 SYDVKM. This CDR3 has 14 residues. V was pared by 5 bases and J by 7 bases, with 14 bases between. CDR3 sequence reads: CASSTPSGVEKLFF. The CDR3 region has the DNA TGTGCCAGCAGTACCCCCTCGGGGGTTGAAAAACTGTTTTTT. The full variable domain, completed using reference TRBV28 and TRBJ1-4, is DVKVTQSSRYLVKRTGEKVFLECVQDMDHENMFWYRQDPGLGLRLIYFSYDVKMKEKGDIPEGYSVSREKKERFSLILESASTNQTSMYLCASSTPSGVEKLFFGSGTQLSVL.

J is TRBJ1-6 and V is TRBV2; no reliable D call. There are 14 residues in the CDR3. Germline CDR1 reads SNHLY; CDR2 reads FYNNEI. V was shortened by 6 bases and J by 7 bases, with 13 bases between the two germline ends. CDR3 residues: CASSPETRNSPLHF. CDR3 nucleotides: TGTGCCAGCAGCCCCGAGACCAGGAATTCACCCCTCCACTTT.

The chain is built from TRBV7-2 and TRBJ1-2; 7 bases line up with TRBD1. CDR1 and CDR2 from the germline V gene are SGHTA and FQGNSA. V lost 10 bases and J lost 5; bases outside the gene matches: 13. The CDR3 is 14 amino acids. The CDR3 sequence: CATIQGGKAYGYTF. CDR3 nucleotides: TGTGCCACCATCCAGGGGGGCAAGGCGTATGGCTACACCTTC.